Presented here are 2 T cell receptor beta chains from one specimen sequenced in a study of blood T cell repertoires in COVID-19. The assay was immunoSEQ multiplex PCR, and TCRdb's table has in-frame clones only and misses some. This sample has more than 400,000 clones, with over 75% found just once. The material sequenced was peripheral blood. The receptors originated from a human donor in a cohort sampled during active COVID-19.

The chain is built from TRBV11-3 and TRBJ2-2, with a possible D match to TRBD1 (6 bases). This CDR3 contains 15 residues. V gave up 1 base and J gave up 10 bases, with 16 bases separating them. Looked up from germline, CDR1 is SGHNT and CDR2 is YENEEA. CDR3 DNA sequence: TGTGCCAGCAGCTTAGTCGGTTCAGGGGCGGAGGAGCTGTTTTTT. Translating it yields CASSLVGSGAEELFF.

The CDR3, as DNA: TGTGCCAGCAGAAAGACTAGCGGGTACGAGCAGTACTTC. This sequence encodes CASRKTSGYEQYF. The chain is built from TRBV11-2 and TRBJ2-7; 10 positions match TRBD2. Germline CDR1 reads SGHAT; CDR2 reads FQNNGV. The CDR3 has 13 residues. The V segment lost 6 bases and the J segment 4 bases; nucleotides outside the gene matches: 3.